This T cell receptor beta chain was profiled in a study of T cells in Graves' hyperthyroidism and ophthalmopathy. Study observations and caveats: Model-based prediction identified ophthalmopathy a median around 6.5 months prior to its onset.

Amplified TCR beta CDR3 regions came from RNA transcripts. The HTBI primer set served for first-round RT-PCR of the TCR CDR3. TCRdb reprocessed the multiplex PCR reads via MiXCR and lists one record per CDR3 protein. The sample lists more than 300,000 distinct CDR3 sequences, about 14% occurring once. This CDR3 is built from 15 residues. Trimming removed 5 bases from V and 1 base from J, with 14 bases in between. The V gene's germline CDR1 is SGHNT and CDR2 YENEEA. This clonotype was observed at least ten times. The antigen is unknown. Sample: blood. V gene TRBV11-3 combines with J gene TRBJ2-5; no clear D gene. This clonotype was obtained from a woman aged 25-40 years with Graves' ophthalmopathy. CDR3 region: CASSPSVALQETQYF. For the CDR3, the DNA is TGTGCCAGCAGCCCCTCGGTCGCGCTCCAAGAGACCCAGTACTTC.